Listed below are T cell receptor beta chains from one sample, sequenced in a study of T cells after somatic rescue of genetic block. Clones were sequenced by immunoSEQ multiplex PCR, and TCRdb holds only the in-frame ones, with some missing. The sample records 110,000 or so clones, over 80% being singletons. Specimen: peripheral blood mononuclear cells (PBMCs). The receptors here all came from a woman aged 18-35 years. The CDR3 runs from the conserved cysteine through the conserved F or W. The D gene is left open where the match is weak. A row's size may be missing; if present it is once, few, many or a size class.

TRBD1 | TRBJ2-2 | TRBV6-4 | - | CASGRTGNTGELFF | TGTGCCAGCGGACGGACAGGGAACACCGGGGAGCTGTTTTTT
TRBD1 | TRBJ1-1 | TRBV5-4 | - | CASIPSGTGNTEAFF | TGTGCCAGCATCCCCTCCGGGACAGGGAACACTGAAGCTTTCTTT
TRBD2 | TRBJ2-1 | TRBV11-2 | - | CASSLTSSSSYNEQFF | TGTGCCAGCAGCTTGACTAGCTCGAGCTCCTACAATGAGCAGTTCTTC
TRBD2 | TRBJ2-2 | TRBV7-3 | - | CASSPRVASGATGELFF | TGTGCCAGCAGCCCACGGGTTGCTAGCGGGGCCACCGGGGAGCTGTTTTTT
TRBD2 | TRBJ2-1 | TRBV5-6 | - | CASSPRWGGTYNEQFF | TGTGCCAGCAGCCCTAGGTGGGGGGGGACCTACAATGAGCAGTTCTTC
- | TRBJ1-2 | TRBV6-5 | - | CASSYSYGAGYTF | TGTGCCAGCAGTTACTCGTACGGGGCGGGCTACACCTTC
TRBD2 | TRBJ2-3 | TRBV10-3 | - | CAIGERGGTDTQYF | TGTGCCATCGGCGAGCGGGGGGGCACAGATACGCAGTATTTT
TRBD1 | TRBJ2-2 | TRBV29-1 | - | CSVRNRGQDTGELFF | TGCAGCGTTAGGAACAGGGGGCAGGACACCGGGGAGCTGTTTTTT
- | TRBJ1-1 | TRBV9 | - | CASSYGLTSEAFF | TGTGCCAGCAGTTACGGGTTAACGTCTGAAGCTTTCTTT
- | TRBJ2-3 | TRBV5-1 | - | CASSSGVIGTDTQYF | TGCGCCAGCAGCTCTGGGGTTATTGGCACAGATACGCAGTATTTT
- | TRBJ1-3 | TRBV6-1 | - | CASSEAGQGKDTIYF | TGTGCCAGCAGTGAAGCGGGGCAGGGGAAGGACACCATATATTTT
- | TRBJ1-4 | TRBV18 | - | CASSPQGKLFF | TGTGCCAGCTCACCACAAGGAAAACTGTTTTTT
- | TRBJ1-6 | TRBV7-2 | - | CASSLQDGGNSPLHF | TGTGCCAGCAGCTTACAGGACGGGGGTAATTCACCCCTCCACTTT
TRBD2 | TRBJ2-3 | TRBV4-2 | - | CASSQDAQGRGGTQYF | TGTGCCAGCAGCCAAGACGCCCAGGGCCGGGGGGGAACGCAGTATTTT
TRBD1 | TRBJ1-5 | TRBV5-1 | - | CASSPTGANQPQHF | TGCGCCAGCAGCCCTACAGGGGCCAATCAGCCCCAGCATTTT
TRBD1 | TRBJ1-3 | TRBV6-1 | - | CASSEAGQGANRNTIYF | TGTGCCAGCAGTGAAGCGGGACAGGGAGCTAACCGAAACACCATATATTTT
TRBD1 | TRBJ1-2 | TRBV7-9 | - | CAISGQGSYGYTF | TGTGCGATATCCGGACAGGGGAGCTATGGCTACACCTTC
- | TRBJ1-2 | TRBV7-2 | - | CASSGGRDYGYTF | TGTGCCAGCAGCGGGGGACGGGACTATGGCTACACCTTC
- | TRBJ1-3 | TRBV7-2 | - | CASSLDPNLSGNTIYF | TGTGCCAGCAGCTTAGACCCGAACCTCTCTGGAAACACCATATATTTT
- | TRBJ2-3 | TRBV10-3 | - | CAISGGLMVSTDTQYF | TGTGCCATCAGTGGGGGACTGATGGTGAGCACAGATACGCAGTATTTT
TRBD1 | TRBJ2-3 | TRBV18 | - | CASSPPPDRVPQYF | TGTGCCAGCTCACCACCCCCGGACAGGGTGCCGCAGTATTTT
TRBD1 | TRBJ1-2 | TRBV18 | - | CASSLRTGNGYTF | TGTGCCAGCTCACTCCGGACAGGGAATGGCTACACCTTC
- | TRBJ2-7 | TRBV4-1 | - | CASSQTELGNLYEQYF | TGCGCCAGCAGCCAAACCGAACTAGGAAACCTCTACGAGCAGTACTTC
- | TRBJ2-2 | TRBV7-6 | - | CASSSRWDTGELFF | TGTGCCAGCAGCTCCCGGTGGGACACCGGGGAGCTGTTTTTT
- | TRBJ2-2 | TRBV18 | - | CASSPKNRESTGELFF | TGTGCCAGCTCCCCAAAGAACCGGGAAAGTACCGGGGAGCTGTTTTTT
- | TRBJ2-1 | TRBV4-1 | - | CASSHPDNEQFF | TGCGCCAGCAGCCATCCTGACAATGAGCAGTTCTTC
TRBD1 | TRBJ2-7 | TRBV18 | - | CASSPGPGQGAGSYEQYF | TGTGCCAGCTCACCAGGGCCGGGACAGGGGGCCGGCTCCTACGAGCAGTACTTC
TRBD1 | TRBJ2-2 | TRBV30 | - | CAWSTTGYTGELFF | TGTGCCTGGAGTACGACAGGGTACACCGGGGAGCTGTTTTTT
- | TRBJ2-5 | TRBV5-6 | - | CASSLAGNGETQYF | TGTGCCAGCAGCTTGGCAGGGAATGGAGAGACCCAGTACTTC
- | TRBJ2-1 | TRBV5-1 | once | CASSLDGGSYNEQFF | TGCGCCAGCAGCTTGGATGGGGGCTCCTACAATGAGCAGTTCTTC
TRBD1 | TRBJ2-1 | TRBV4-3 | - | CASSQEGQGAWEQFF | TGCGCCAGCAGCCAGGAGGGACAGGGGGCTTGGGAGCAGTTCTTC
TRBD1 | TRBJ1-2 | TRBV9 | - | CASSAGTGLGYTF | TGTGCCAGCAGCGCCGGGACAGGGCTTGGCTACACCTTC
- | TRBJ1-2 | TRBV5-1 | - | CASSLGGINYGYTF | TGCGCCAGCAGCTTGGGAGGAATTAACTATGGCTACACCTTC
- | TRBJ2-5 | TRBV19 | - | CASSIRTRETQYF | TGTGCCAGTAGTATAAGGACACGGGAGACCCAGTACTTC
- | TRBJ1-6 | TRBV7-3 | - | CASRKEGGNSPLHF | TGTGCCAGCAGGAAGGAGGGAGGGAATTCACCCCTCCACTTT
- | TRBJ2-2 | TRBV27 | - | CASTGFTGELFF | TGTGCCAGCACAGGGTTCACCGGGGAGCTGTTTTTT
- | TRBJ1-4 | TRBV6-1 | - | CASSEAEEGNEKLFF | TGTGCCAGCAGTGAAGCTGAAGAGGGTAATGAAAAACTGTTTTTT
TRBD1 | TRBJ1-2 | TRBV5-4 | - | CASRELKGQGRSGHYGYTF | TGTGCCAGCAGGGAGCTTAAGGGACAGGGCCGCTCGGGGCACTATGGCTACACCTTC
TRBD2 | TRBJ2-7 | TRBV6-5 | - | CASRISGAGTYEQYF | TGTGCCAGCAGGATTAGCGGGGCTGGGACCTACGAGCAGTACTTC
- | TRBJ2-7 | TRBV12-5 | - | CASGQRDLYEQYF | TGTGCTAGTGGCCAACGGGACCTCTACGAGCAGTACTTC
- | TRBJ1-5 | TRBV2 | - | CASSLQNQPQHF | TGTGCCAGCAGCCTACAGAATCAGCCCCAGCATTTT
- | TRBJ1-5 | TRBV12-5 | - | CASGKTIGQLNQPQHF | TGTGCTAGTGGTAAAACTATCGGGCAGCTCAATCAGCCCCAGCATTTT
- | TRBJ1-2 | TRBV18 | once | CASSLGEGPNYGYTF | TGTGCCAGCTCCCTTGGTGAGGGACCGAACTATGGCTACACCTTC
TRBD2 | TRBJ2-5 | TRBV9 | - | CASSVVSGGRGETQYF | TGTGCCAGCAGCGTAGTGAGCGGGGGGAGAGGAGAGACCCAGTACTTC
TRBD2 | TRBJ2-3 | TRBV2 | - | CASSEARLAGGTDTQYF | TGTGCCAGCAGTGAAGCGCGTCTAGCGGGGGGTACAGATACGCAGTATTTT
- | TRBJ1-2 | TRBV18 | - | CASSPGDGLGYTF | TGTGCCAGCTCACCCGGGGACGGTCTCGGCTACACCTTC
- | TRBJ1-5 | TRBV7-2 | - | CASSLVGRENNQPQHF | TGTGCCAGCAGCTTAGTCGGCAGGGAGAACAATCAGCCCCAGCATTTT
- | TRBJ1-1 | TRBV6-5 | - | CASSYLGNTEAFF | TGTGCCAGCAGTTACCTGGGGAACACTGAAGCTTTCTTT
- | TRBJ2-2 | TRBV19 | - | CASSLGTTNTGELFF | TGTGCCAGTAGTCTCGGGACCACCAACACCGGGGAGCTGTTTTTT
TRBD1 | TRBJ2-6 | TRBV4-1 | - | CASSQASGTGGAGANVLTF | TGCGCCAGCAGCCAAGCTTCCGGGACAGGGGGCGCTGGGGCCAACGTCCTGACTTTC
- | TRBJ2-1 | TRBV29-1 | - | CSSRRGNEQFF | TGCAGCTCTCGAAGGGGCAATGAGCAGTTCTTC
- | TRBJ1-1 | TRBV6-1 | - | CASLPAKTEAFF | TGTGCCAGCCTCCCAGCGAAAACTGAAGCTTTCTTT
- | TRBJ2-7 | TRBV30 | - | CAWSVGLGYLYEQYF | TGTGCCTGGAGTGTAGGATTGGGGTACCTCTACGAGCAGTACTTC
TRBD2 | TRBJ2-3 | TRBV7-2 | - | CASSLGNLAGPSTDTQYF | TGTGCCAGCAGCTTAGGAAATTTAGCGGGACCTAGCACAGATACGCAGTATTTT
- | TRBJ2-2 | TRBV6-5 | - | CASRKGHLNTGELFF | TGTGCCAGCAGAAAAGGACACTTAAACACCGGGGAGCTGTTTTTT
- | TRBJ2-7 | TRBV5-6 | - | CASSLEQVLSYEQYF | TGTGCCAGCAGCTTGGAACAGGTCCTCTCCTACGAGCAGTACTTC
- | TRBJ2-5 | TRBV5-1 | - | CASSLAGYQETQYF | TGCGCCAGCAGCTTGGCCGGTTACCAAGAGACCCAGTACTTC